A selection of T cell receptor beta chains follows, all from one sample in a study of T cell responses to AZD1222 COVID-19 vaccine. The data were produced by immunoSEQ multiplex PCR, yet TCRdb's version contains in-frame clones alone and is incomplete. The sample has nearly 110,000 clones, 90% seen once. Here the sequenced sample was peripheral blood, taken 28 days after the second AZD1222 dose. The receptors stem from an adult who received the AZD1222 COVID-19 vaccine. CDR3s include the opening cysteine and the closing phenylalanine or tryptophan. D genes are given only for firm matches. Expanded clones are given a class, and other clones once, few, many or no size at all.

size	J	V	D	DNA	CDR3
few	TRBJ2-1	TRBV6-6	NA	TGTGCCAGCAGCCCAGCCCCGGGGGACTACAATGAGCAGTTCTTC	CASSPAPGDYNEQFF
NA	TRBJ2-2	TRBV7-9	TRBD1	TGTGCCAGCAGCTTAGAGGGACAGGGGGCGCGGAACACCGGGGAGCTGTTTTTT	CASSLEGQGARNTGELFF
NA	TRBJ2-2	TRBV19	NA	TGTGCCAGTAGTCGGGTCCAGAACACCGGGGAGCTGTTTTTT	CASSRVQNTGELFF
NA	TRBJ1-6	TRBV12-3/TRBV12-4	NA	TGTGCCAGCAAGTATCAGGGGAATTCACCCCTCCACTTT	CASKYQGNSPLHF
NA	TRBJ1-4	TRBV7-2	TRBD1	TGTGCCAGCAGCTTAACAGGGGGCGTTGAAAAACTGTTTTTT	CASSLTGGVEKLFF
NA	TRBJ2-5	TRBV3-1/TRBV3-2	TRBD2	TGTGCCAGCAGCCCCTGGACTAGCGGCGAATCAGTTATAAATCAAGAGACCCAGTACTTC	CASSPWTSGESVINQETQYF
once	TRBJ1-1	TRBV12-3/TRBV12-4	NA	TGTGCCAGCAGCCTCCAGAGTGAAGCTTTCTTT	CASSLQSEAFF
NA	TRBJ1-5	TRBV2	TRBD1	TGTGCCAGCAGTGAATTGGGACAGAGGGGTCAGCCCCAGCATTTT	CASSELGQRGQPQHF
NA	TRBJ1-1	TRBV14	NA	TGTGCCAGCAGCCAAGATGGCCTCCCGGACAGCCTTTTTACTGAAGCTTTCTTT	CASSQDGLPDSLFTEAFF
NA	TRBJ1-3	TRBV6-5	TRBD1	TGTGCCAGCAGTTACCGGAGGGACAGGGAATACACCATATATTTT	CASSYRRDREYTIYF
few	TRBJ2-1	TRBV6-2/TRBV6-3	NA	TGTGCCAGCAGTTACACCCGACCGGGTGAGCAGTTCTTC	CASSYTRPGEQFF
NA	TRBJ2-3	TRBV7-2	NA	TGTGCCAGCAGCTTAGCGAAGACAGGCCCCGATACGCAGTATTTT	CASSLAKTGPDTQYF
NA	TRBJ2-7	TRBV6-5	NA	TGTGCCAGCTACCCCCTCCGAGGTAGCAACGAGCAGTACTTC	CASYPLRGSNEQYF
NA	TRBJ2-3	TRBV3-1/TRBV3-2	TRBD2	TGTGCCAGCAGCCAAGGTCGGACTAGCGGGGGGCCTAGCACAGATACGCAGTATTTT	CASSQGRTSGGPSTDTQYF
NA	TRBJ2-1	TRBV7-2	TRBD1	TGTGCCAGCAGCTTAGTTTGGGACAGGGGGACAAATGAGCAGTTCTTC	CASSLVWDRGTNEQFF
NA	TRBJ2-5	TRBV15	NA	TGTGCCACCAGCAGCCCTCTCGCGGTCGGGGAGACCCAGTACTTC	CATSSPLAVGETQYF
NA	TRBJ1-2	TRBV19	NA	TGTGCCAGTAGTTGGGGCCCCCTGGGCACCTTC	CASSWGPLGTF
NA	TRBJ2-7	TRBV5-1	NA	TGCGCCAGCAGAGGTCAGGGGTACTACGAGCAGTACTTC	CASRGQGYYEQYF
NA	TRBJ2-5	TRBV7-2	NA	TGTGCCAGCAGCTTGGGTAGGGCCCGGGAGACCCAGTACTTC	CASSLGRARETQYF
NA	TRBJ2-4	TRBV29-1	NA	TGCAGCGTTGGAGACAGCAAAAACATTCAGTACTTC	CSVGDSKNIQYF
once	TRBJ2-7	TRBV11-2	NA	TGTGCCAGCAGCTTGGGGATCGGGGAGCAGTACTTC	CASSLGIGEQYF
NA	TRBJ2-3	TRBV20-1	TRBD2	TGCAGTGCTAGTGTTAGCGGGGGCACAGATACGCAGTATTTT	CSASVSGGTDTQYF
NA	TRBJ2-7	TRBV9	TRBD1	TGTGCCAGCTCGACAGGGGGCGGCCACTACGAGCAGTACTTC	CASSTGGGHYEQYF
NA	TRBJ2-7	TRBV5-1	TRBD2	TGCGCCAGCAGCTTGGTTCTAGCGGGGGAGGGCGAGCAGTACTTC	CASSLVLAGEGEQYF
NA	TRBJ2-2	TRBV6-6	TRBD1	TGTGCCAGCAGTCAACAGACAGGGGTCGCGAACACCGGGGAGCTGTTTTTT	CASSQQTGVANTGELFF